This T cell receptor (beta chain) was retrieved from a study of blood T cell repertoires in COVID-19. The wider study: Samples of COVID-19 (acute and convalescent) were obtained from the United States, Italy and Spain.

Original methodology: For nucleated cells, counts were estimated from reference gene primer amplification. Clones were read by immunoSEQ multiplex PCR, and TCRdb kept only the in-frame ones, dropping some. V, J and clone size derive from that table, while D and trimming were established from the DNA sequence. The table shows some 110,000 clones, with under 80% occurring only once. Germline CDR1 and CDR2: SGHNT and YENEEA. CDR3 length equals 13 residues. V was trimmed by 2 bases and J by 0 bases, leaving 4 bases between them. The source material was peripheral blood. The V and J genes are TRBV11-3 and TRBJ1-1; D is unresolved. The source of this sequence is a man aged 45 to 65 with acute or convalescent COVID-19. CDR3 sequence reads: CASSLTLNTEAFF. The CDR3 nucleotides read TGTGCCAGCAGCTTAACATTGAACACTGAAGCTTTCTTT.